The entry that follows covers one T cell receptor (beta chain) sequence. This entry comes from a study of identical twins. Unique molecular identifiers were in the cDNA, with template-switch universal primer binding. TCRdb called the 5' RACE reads again in MiXCR, with one record for every CDR3 protein. The repertoire holds roughly 770,000 distinct CDR3 sequences, with 15% to 20% as singletons. Per germline, CDR1 SGHRS and CDR2 YFSETQ. The CDR3 contains 15 residues. V lost 4 bases and J lost 5; bases outside the gene matches: 11. This same sample was also taken into another study, of T cells expressing NK-cell markers. From that second work: In about six donors, dominant CD3+CD56+NKG2C+ clones formed roughly 1.0-7.5% of CD8+ cells.

Sequenced material: PBMCs. This rearrangement joins TRBV5-1 to TRBJ2-7; 8 nucleotides line up with TRBD1. The origin of this receptor is a woman under 30 in good health. CDR3 loop: CASSPNGQGANEQYF. In DNA, the CDR3 is TGCGCCAGCAGCCCTAACGGACAGGGCGCCAACGAGCAGTACTTC.